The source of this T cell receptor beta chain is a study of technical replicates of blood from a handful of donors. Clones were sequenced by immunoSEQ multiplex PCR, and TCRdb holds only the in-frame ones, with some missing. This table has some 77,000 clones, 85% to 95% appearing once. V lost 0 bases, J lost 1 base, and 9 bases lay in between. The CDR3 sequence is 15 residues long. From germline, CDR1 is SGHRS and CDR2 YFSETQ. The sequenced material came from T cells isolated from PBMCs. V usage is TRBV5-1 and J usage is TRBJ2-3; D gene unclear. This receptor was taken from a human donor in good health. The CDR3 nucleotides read TGCGCCAGCAGCTTGGCCGTGTCGGGCACAGATACGCAGTATTTT. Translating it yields CASSLAVSGTDTQYF. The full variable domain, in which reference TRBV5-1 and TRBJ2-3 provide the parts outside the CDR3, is KAGVTQTPRYLIKTRGQQVTLSCSPISGHRSVSWYQQTPGQGLQFLFEYFSETQRNKGNFPGRFSGRQFSNSRSEMNVSTLELGDSALYLCASSLAVSGTDTQYFGPGTRLTVL.